The 20 T cell receptor beta chains given below trace back to one sample, sequenced in a study of glioma-infiltrating T cells after dendritic cell vaccination. Profiled with immunoSEQ multiplex PCR; TCRdb holds only in-frame clones, not every one. The sample consists of approximately 85,000 clones, less than 85% of them appearing once. Indicated time point: after dendritic cell vaccination, including at tumor progression/relapse. This sample comprised blood, obtained after dendritic cell vaccination. The receptor source for this set is a human donor with glioblastoma.

J is TRBJ2-1 and V is TRBV5-4, with a possible D match to TRBD2 (5 bases). Trimming left V 0 bases short and J 6 bases short, with 16 bases between. The CDR3 loop spans 16 amino acids. CDR1 is SGHNT and CDR2 is YYREEE in the germline V gene (reference sequence). This CDR3 reads CASSLDPLDYLNEQFF. In nucleotides, the CDR3 is TGTGCCAGCAGCTTGGACCCACTAGACTATCTCAATGAGCAGTTCTTC.

This clone was observed once. This chain links TRBV15 with TRBJ2-7; 7 nucleotides align to TRBD2. Trimming removed 1 base from V and 3 bases from J; junction bases left unmatched: 6. Germline V gene sequence: CDR1 LNHNV, CDR2 YYDKDF (reference sequence). The CDR3 has 15 amino acids. DNA of the CDR3: TGTGCCACCAGCAGAGGGGGAGGGGCCAGCTACGAGCAGTACTTC. Its translation is CATSRGGGASYEQYF.

This clone was recorded once. The V call is TRBV6-6, the J call TRBJ1-2; TRBD1 is a possible D gene (6 bases). Deletions cut 0 bases from V and 8 bases from J, with 10 bases between. CDR3 length: 13 amino acids. The germline gives CDR1 MNHNY, CDR2 SVGAGI (reference sequence). The CDR3 DNA is TGTGCCAGCAGTTACTCGACAGGTCGGGGCTACACCTTC. This codes for CASSYSTGRGYTF.

The chain combines TRBV5-1 with TRBJ1-4; D remains unclear. The germline V gene encodes CDR1 SGHRS and CDR2 YFSETQ. CDR3 length equals 16 residues. Trimming removed 3 bases at V and 2 bases at J, with 14 bases between. The CDR3 protein is CASSWRARVTNEKLFF. For the CDR3, the DNA is TGCGCCAGCAGCTGGCGGGCTCGGGTTACTAATGAAAAACTGTTTTTT.

The rearrangement uses TRBV5-1 and TRBJ2-1; D is ambiguous. This CDR3 comprises 11 residues. Trimming took off 3 bases at V and 7 bases at J, with 5 bases between the two ends. The germline V gene has CDR1 SGHRS and CDR2 YFSETQ. The CDR3 nucleotides are TGCGCCAGCAGCTCATCAAATGAGCAGTTCTTC. Encoded protein: CASSSSNEQFF.

The CDR3 DNA is TGTGCCAGCAGTGAAGCCAGGGGCGTCAATCAGCCCCAGCATTTT. It specifies CASSEARGVNQPQHF. V and J are TRBV28 and TRBJ1-5, with D perhaps matching TRBD1 (6 bases). Germline CDR1 and CDR2: MDHEN and SYDVKM. V lost 5 bases to trimming and J lost 3 bases, with 14 bases between them. This CDR3 region has 15 residues. Drawing the rest from reference TRBV28 and TRBJ1-5, the complete variable domain is DVKVTQSSRYLVKRTGEKVFLECVQDMDHENMFWYRQDPGLGLRLIYFSYDVKMKEKGDIPEGYSVSREKKERFSLILESASTNQTSMYLCASSEARGVNQPQHFGDGTRLSIL.

This clone has only a few counts. V gene TRBV10-2 combines with J gene TRBJ1-6; a weak D match, TRBD1 (6 bases). Looked up from germline, CDR1 is WSHSY and CDR2 is SAAADI. V dropped 7 bases and J dropped 5 bases, with 9 bases sitting between them. The CDR3 extends over 13 amino acids. The CDR3 sequence: CASTGQNNSPLHF. For the CDR3, the DNA is TGCGCCAGCACCGGACAGAATAATTCACCCCTCCACTTT.

The rearrangement uses TRBV2 and TRBJ1-5, with TRBD1 as a possible D gene (6 bases). Germline loops: CDR1 SNHLY, CDR2 FYNNEI. The CDR3 runs 13 residues. Trimming removed 4 bases from V and 7 bases from J, with 11 bases in between. CDR3 nucleotides: TGTGCCAGCAGTGGCCGACAGGCCCAGCCCCAGCATTTT. Translated, it gives CASSGRQAQPQHF.

The gene calls are TRBV5-1 and TRBJ2-1, with D possibly TRBD1 on 5 matching bases. Trimming shortened V by 6 bases and J by 2 bases, and 12 bases separated the two germline ends. Germline values: CDR1 SGHRS, CDR2 YFSETQ. This CDR3 has 14 residues. Written as DNA, the CDR3 is TGCGCCAGCAAAGGGTCAGGGCCCTACAATGAGCAGTTCTTC. It is translated as CASKGSGPYNEQFF.

The chain uses TRBV5-1 and TRBJ1-1, with TRBD1 identical over 7 bases. CDR1 and CDR2 (germline): SGHRS, YFSETQ. This CDR3 is built from 13 residues. The V and J ends lost 2 bases and 3 bases, in that order; junction bases with no gene match: 1. CDR3: CASSLTGDTEAFF. The CDR3 DNA sequence: TGCGCCAGCAGCTTAACAGGGGACACTGAAGCTTTCTTT.

The chain carries TRBV7-6 and TRBJ2-7; possible D gene TRBD1, 6 bases. Germline assignment: CDR1 SGHVS and CDR2 FNYEAQ. V lost 2 bases and J 5 bases, leaving 13 bases between the germline ends. There are 14 residues in the CDR3. The CDR3 reads CASSLLQGTDEQYF. The CDR3 DNA follows: TGTGCCAGCAGCTTACTACAGGGAACCGACGAGCAGTACTTC.

V is TRBV11-2 and J is TRBJ1-2, with TRBD1 matching over 7 bases. V lost 1 base and J lost 4; bases outside the gene matches: 3. The germline CDR1 and CDR2 sequences are SGHAT and FQNNGV. CDR3 size: 14 residues. This CDR3 is CASSLGQGGYGYTF. The CDR3 nucleotides read TGTGCCAGCAGCTTAGGACAGGGAGGCTATGGCTACACCTTC.

The J gene is TRBJ2-1, the V gene TRBV6-1, with 9 bases fitting TRBD2. Germline assignment: CDR1 MNHNS and CDR2 SASEGT. This CDR3 has 16 amino acids. J lost 9 bases, V lost 1 base, and 10 bases had no gene match. CDR3 sequence reads: CASSEELAGGPFEQFF. The CDR3 DNA follows: TGTGCCAGCAGTGAAGAATTGGCGGGAGGGCCGTTTGAGCAGTTCTTC.

This chain uses TRBV5-1 with TRBJ2-3; D is ambiguous. The V end was cut by 2 bases, the J end by 2 bases, with 3 bases between. The CDR3 consists of 12 residues. Germline CDR1 is SGHRS and CDR2 is YFSETQ. The CDR3 sequence: CASSLLTDTQYF. CDR3 in DNA: TGCGCCAGCAGCTTACTCACAGATACGCAGTATTTT.

The CDR3 is CASSLVFHSSSYNEQFF. The CDR3 coding sequence is TGTGCCAGCAGCTTAGTTTTTCACTCGAGCTCCTACAATGAGCAGTTCTTC. V gene TRBV7-2 combines with J gene TRBJ2-1; no definite D call. With 1 base removed from V and 0 bases from J, the gap between germline ends came to 13 bases. The CDR3 covers 17 residues. The germline V gene has CDR1 SGHTA and CDR2 FQGNSA.

The chain employs TRBV7-6 and TRBJ2-2; tentatively, D is TRBD1 (8 bases). Germline values: CDR1 SGHVS, CDR2 FNYEAQ. The CDR3 is made up of 15 amino acids. Deletions cut 5 bases from V and 6 bases from J, with 16 bases between. The chain's CDR3 is CASSPATGGAGELFF. The CDR3 bases are TGTGCCAGCAGCCCCGCAACAGGGGGGGCCGGGGAGCTGTTTTTT.

This clone was found once. The rearrangement joins TRBV9 to TRBJ2-3; TRBD2 is a possible D gene (6 bases). The CDR3 is 13 residues long. Trimming cost V 0 bases and J 11 bases, with 13 bases left between them. Germline V gene lookup returns CDR1 SGDLS and CDR2 YYNGEE. The CDR3 loop reads CASSVGGGSKQYF. Here the CDR3 DNA reads TGTGCCAGCAGCGTAGGTGGGGGGTCGAAGCAGTATTTT.

This sequence joins TRBV4-3 and TRBJ2-7, with a possible D match to TRBD1 (7 bases). Trimming shortened V by 2 bases and J by 2 bases, and 19 bases separated the two germline ends. The germline V gene encodes CDR1 LGHNA and CDR2 YSLEER. There are 17 residues in the CDR3. The CDR3 nucleotides read TGCGCCAGCAGCCAACTGATTCCAGGGGGAGGAACCTACGAGCAGTACTTC. Residues: CASSQLIPGGGTYEQYF.

The chain carries TRBV13 and TRBJ2-1, with D possibly matching TRBD1 (5 bases). The CDR3 contains 12 residues. Trimming removed 1 base from V and 8 bases from J, with 6 bases in between. Germline V gives CDR1 PRHDT, CDR2 FYEKMQ (reference sequence). The CDR3 sequence is CASSLEGYEQFF. CDR3 in DNA: TGTGCCAGCAGCTTAGAGGGGTATGAGCAGTTCTTC.

This clone was seen just once. V usage is TRBV9 and J usage is TRBJ1-6; 8 bases are shared with TRBD1. Germline V gene data show CDR1 as SGDLS and CDR2 as YYNGEE. This CDR3 contains 16 residues. With V trimmed by 4 bases and J by 3 bases, 6 bases remained unmatched. CDR3 sequence reads: CASSMTGDHYNSPLHF. CDR3 DNA: TGTGCCAGCAGCATGACAGGGGACCACTATAATTCACCCCTCCACTTT.